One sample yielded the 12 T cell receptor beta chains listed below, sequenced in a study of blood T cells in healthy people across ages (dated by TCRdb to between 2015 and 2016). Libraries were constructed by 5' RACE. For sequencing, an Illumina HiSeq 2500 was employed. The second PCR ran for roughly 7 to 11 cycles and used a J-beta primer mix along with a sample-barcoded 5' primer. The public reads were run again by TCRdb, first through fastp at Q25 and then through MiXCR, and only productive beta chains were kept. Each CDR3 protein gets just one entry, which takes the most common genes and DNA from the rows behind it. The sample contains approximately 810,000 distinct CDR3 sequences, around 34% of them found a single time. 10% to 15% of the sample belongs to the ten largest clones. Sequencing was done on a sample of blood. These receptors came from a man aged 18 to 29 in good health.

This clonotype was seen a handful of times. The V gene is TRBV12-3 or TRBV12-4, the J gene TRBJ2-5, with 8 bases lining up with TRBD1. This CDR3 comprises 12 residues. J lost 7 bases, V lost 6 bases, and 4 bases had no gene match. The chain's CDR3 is CASRDRGATQYF. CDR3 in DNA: TGTGCCAGCAGAGACAGGGGAGCGACCCAGTACTTC.

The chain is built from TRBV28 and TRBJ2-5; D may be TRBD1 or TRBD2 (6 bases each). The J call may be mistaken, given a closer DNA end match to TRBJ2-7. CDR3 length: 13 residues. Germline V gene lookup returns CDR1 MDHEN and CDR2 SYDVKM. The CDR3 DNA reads TGTGCGTTTGCAAAGGGGGGCGGAAACGAGCAGTACTTC. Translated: CAFAKGGGNEQYF.

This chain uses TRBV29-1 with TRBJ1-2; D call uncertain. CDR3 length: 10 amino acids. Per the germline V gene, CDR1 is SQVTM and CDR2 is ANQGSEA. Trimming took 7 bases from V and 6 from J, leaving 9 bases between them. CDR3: CSGVDDGYTF. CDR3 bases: TGCAGCGGTGTGGATGATGGCTACACCTTC.

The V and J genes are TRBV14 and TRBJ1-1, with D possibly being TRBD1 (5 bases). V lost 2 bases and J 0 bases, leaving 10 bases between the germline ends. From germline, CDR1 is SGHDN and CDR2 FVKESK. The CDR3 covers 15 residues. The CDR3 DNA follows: TGTGCCAGCAGCCAACATCAGGGCATGAACACTGAAGCTTTCTTT. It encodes CASSQHQGMNTEAFF.

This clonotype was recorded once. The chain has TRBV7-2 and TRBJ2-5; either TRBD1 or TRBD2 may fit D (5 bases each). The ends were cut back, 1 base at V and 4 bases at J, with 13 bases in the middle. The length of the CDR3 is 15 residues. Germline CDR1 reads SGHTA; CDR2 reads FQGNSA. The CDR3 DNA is TGTGCCAGCAGCTTAGGAGGGCTGGGGCCAGAGACCCAGTACTTC. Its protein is CASSLGGLGPETQYF.

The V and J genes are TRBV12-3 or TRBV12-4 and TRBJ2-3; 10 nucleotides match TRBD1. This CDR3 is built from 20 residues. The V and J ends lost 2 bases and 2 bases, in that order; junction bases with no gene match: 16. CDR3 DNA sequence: TGTGCCAGCAGTTTACGACAGGGGGCGTCTGTTCGGGGAAACACAGATACGCAGTATTTT. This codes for CASSLRQGASVRGNTDTQYF.

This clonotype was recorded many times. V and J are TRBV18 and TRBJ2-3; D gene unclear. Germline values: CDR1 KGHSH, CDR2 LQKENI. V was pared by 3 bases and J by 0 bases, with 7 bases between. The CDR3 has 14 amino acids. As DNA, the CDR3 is TGTGCCAGCTCACCGGACCTTAGCACAGATACGCAGTATTTT. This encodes CASSPDLSTDTQYF. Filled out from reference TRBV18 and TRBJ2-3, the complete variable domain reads NAGVMQNPRHLVRRRGQEARLRCSPMKGHSHVYWYRQLPEEGLKFMVYLQKENIIDESGMPKERFSAEFPKEGPSILRIQQVVRGDSAAYFCASSPDLSTDTQYFGPGTRLTVL.

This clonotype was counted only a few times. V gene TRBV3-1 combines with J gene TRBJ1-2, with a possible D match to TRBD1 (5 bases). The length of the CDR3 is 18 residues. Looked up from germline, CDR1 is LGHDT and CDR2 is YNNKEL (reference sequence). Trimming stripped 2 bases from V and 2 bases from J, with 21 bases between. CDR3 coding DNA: TGTGCCAGCAGCCAATTAGGGGCAGGGAAGAATGAGAACTATGGCTACACCTTC. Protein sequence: CASSQLGAGKNENYGYTF.

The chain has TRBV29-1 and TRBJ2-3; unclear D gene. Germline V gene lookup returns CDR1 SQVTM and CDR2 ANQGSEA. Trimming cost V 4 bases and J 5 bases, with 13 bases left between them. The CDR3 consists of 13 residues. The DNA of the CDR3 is TGCAGCGTTGTTGCTGGGGTCCAAGATACGCAGTATTTT. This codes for CSVVAGVQDTQYF.

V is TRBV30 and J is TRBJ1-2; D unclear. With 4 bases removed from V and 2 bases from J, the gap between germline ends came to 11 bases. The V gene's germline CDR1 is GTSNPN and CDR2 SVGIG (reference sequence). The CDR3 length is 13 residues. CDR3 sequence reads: CAWKVRGNYGYTF. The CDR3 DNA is TGTGCCTGGAAGGTCAGAGGGAACTATGGCTACACCTTC.

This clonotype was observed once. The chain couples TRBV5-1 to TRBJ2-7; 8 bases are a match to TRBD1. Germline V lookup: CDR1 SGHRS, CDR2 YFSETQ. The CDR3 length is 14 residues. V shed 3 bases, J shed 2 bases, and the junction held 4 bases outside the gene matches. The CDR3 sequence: CASSSDRVPYEQYF. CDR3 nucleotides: TGCGCCAGCAGCTCGGACAGGGTACCCTACGAGCAGTACTTC. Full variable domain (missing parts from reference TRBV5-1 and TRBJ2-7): KAGVTQTPRYLIKTRGQQVTLSCSPISGHRSVSWYQQTPGQGLQFLFEYFSETQRNKGNFPGRFSGRQFSNSRSEMNVSTLELGDSALYLCASSSDRVPYEQYFGPGTRLTVT.

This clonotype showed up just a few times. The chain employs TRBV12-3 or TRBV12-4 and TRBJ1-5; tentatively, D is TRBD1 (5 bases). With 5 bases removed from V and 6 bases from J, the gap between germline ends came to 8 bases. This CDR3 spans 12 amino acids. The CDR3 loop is CASSDGGQPQHF. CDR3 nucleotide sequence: TGTGCCAGCAGTGACGGGGGTCAGCCCCAGCATTTT.